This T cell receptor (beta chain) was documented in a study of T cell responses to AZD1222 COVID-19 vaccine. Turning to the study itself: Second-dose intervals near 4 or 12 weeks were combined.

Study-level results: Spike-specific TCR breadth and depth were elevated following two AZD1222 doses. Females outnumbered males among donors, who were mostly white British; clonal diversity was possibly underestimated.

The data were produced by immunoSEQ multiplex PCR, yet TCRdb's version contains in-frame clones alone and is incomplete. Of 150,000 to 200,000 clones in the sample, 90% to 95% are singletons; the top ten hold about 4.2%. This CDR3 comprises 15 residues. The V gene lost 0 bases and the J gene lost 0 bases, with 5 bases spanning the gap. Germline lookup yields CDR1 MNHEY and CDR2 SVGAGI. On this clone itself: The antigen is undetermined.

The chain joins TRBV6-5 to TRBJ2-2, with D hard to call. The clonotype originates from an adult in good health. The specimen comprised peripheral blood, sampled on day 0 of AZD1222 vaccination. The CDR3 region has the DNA TGTGCCAGCAGTTACTCCGGTCCGAACACCGGGGAGCTGTTTTTT. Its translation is CASSYSGPNTGELFF.